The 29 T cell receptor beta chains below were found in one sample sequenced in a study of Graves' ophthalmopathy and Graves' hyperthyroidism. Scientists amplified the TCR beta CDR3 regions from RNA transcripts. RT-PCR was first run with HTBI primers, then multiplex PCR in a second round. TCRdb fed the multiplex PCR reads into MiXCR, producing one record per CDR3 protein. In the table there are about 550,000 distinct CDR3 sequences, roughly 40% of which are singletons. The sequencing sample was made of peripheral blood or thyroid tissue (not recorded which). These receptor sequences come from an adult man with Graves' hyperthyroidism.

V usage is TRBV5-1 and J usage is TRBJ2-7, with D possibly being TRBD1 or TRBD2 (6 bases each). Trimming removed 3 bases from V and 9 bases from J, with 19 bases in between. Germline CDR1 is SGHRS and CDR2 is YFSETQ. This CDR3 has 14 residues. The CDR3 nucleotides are TGCGCCAGCAGCTCAGCAGGGGCTGTGGGGGGGCAGTACTTC. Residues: CASSSAGAVGGQYF. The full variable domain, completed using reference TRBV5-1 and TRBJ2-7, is KAGVTQTPRYLIKTRGQQVTLSCSPISGHRSVSWYQQTPGQGLQFLFEYFSETQRNKGNFPGRFSGRQFSNSRSEMNVSTLELGDSALYLCASSSAGAVGGQYFGPGTRLTVT.

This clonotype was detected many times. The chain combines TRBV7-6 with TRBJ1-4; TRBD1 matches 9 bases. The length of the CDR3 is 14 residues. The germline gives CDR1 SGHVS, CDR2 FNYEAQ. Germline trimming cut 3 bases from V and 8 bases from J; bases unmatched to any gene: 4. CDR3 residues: CASSLDRGGEKLFF. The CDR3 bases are TGTGCCAGCAGCTTGGACAGGGGTGGCGAAAAACTGTTTTTT.

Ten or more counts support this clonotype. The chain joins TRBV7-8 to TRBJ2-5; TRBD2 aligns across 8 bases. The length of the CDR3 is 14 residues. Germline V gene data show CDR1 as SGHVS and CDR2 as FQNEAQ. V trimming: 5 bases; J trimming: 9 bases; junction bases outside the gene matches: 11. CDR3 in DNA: TGTGCCAGCAGCATGGTTTCGGGGGGGCCGCCCCAGTACTTC. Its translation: CASSMVSGGPPQYF.

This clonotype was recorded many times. The CDR3 DNA reads TGTGCCAGCAGTGAACTAGAGACTAGCTCCTACGAGCAGTACTTC. Translation gives CASSELETSSYEQYF. The chain joins TRBV6-5 to TRBJ2-7, with a possible D match to TRBD2 (6 bases). V was trimmed by 5 bases and J by 0 bases, leaving 14 bases between them. The germline V gene encodes CDR1 MNHEY and CDR2 SVGAGI. The CDR3 contains 15 residues.

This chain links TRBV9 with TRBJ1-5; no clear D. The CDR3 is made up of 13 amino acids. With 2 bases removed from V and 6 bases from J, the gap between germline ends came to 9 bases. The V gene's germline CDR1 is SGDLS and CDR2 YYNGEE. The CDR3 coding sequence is TGTGCCAGCAGCGTGGGGTATCTTCAGCCCCAGCATTTT. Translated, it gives CASSVGYLQPQHF.

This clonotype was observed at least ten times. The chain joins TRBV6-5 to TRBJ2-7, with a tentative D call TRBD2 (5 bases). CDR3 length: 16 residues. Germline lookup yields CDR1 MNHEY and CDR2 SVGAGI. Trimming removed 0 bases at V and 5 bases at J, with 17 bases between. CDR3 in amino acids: CASSYSPGLLGDEQYF. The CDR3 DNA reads TGTGCCAGCAGTTACTCGCCAGGCCTCCTCGGGGACGAGCAGTACTTC.

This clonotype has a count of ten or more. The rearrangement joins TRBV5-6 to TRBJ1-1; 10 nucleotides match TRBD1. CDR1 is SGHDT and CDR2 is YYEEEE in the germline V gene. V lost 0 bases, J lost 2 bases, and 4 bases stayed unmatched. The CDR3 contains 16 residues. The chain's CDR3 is CASSLGGTGVNTEAFF. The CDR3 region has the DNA TGTGCCAGCAGCTTGGGGGGGACAGGGGTTAACACTGAAGCTTTCTTT.

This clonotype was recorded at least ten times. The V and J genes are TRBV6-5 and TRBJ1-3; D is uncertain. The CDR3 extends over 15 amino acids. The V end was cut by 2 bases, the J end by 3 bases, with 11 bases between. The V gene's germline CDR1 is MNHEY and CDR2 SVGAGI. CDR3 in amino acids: CASSYGRALGNTIYF. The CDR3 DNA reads TGTGCCAGCAGTTACGGCCGTGCCCTTGGAAACACCATATATTTT.

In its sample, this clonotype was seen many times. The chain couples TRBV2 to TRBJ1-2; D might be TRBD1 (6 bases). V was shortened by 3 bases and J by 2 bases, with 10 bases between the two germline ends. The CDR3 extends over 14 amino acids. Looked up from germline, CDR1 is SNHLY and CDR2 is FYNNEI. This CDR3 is CASSERTANYGYTF. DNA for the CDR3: TGTGCCAGCAGTGAGAGGACAGCGAACTATGGCTACACCTTC.

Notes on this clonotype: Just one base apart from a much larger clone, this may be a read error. In DNA, the CDR3 is TGTGCCAGCAGCCTCTCGGGACAAACCTACGAGCAGTACTTC. This sequence encodes CASSLSGQTYEQYF. The V gene is TRBV5-1, the J gene TRBJ2-7; possible D gene TRBD1, 6 bases. The CDR3 spans 14 residues. Germline V CDR1 and CDR2: SGHRS, YFSETQ. The whole variable domain, filled in from reference TRBV5-1 and TRBJ2-7, reads KAGVTQTPRYLIKTRGQQVTLSCSPISGHRSVSWYQQTPGQGLQFLFEYFSETQRNKGNFPGRFSGRQFSNSRSEMNVSTLELGDSALYLCASSLSGQTYEQYFGPGTRLTVT.

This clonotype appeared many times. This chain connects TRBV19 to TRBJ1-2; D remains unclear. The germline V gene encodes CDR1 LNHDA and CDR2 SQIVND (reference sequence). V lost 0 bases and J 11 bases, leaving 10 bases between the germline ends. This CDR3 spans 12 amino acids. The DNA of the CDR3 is TGTGCCAGTAGTATAGAGAACGGACGGTACACCTTC. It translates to CASSIENGRYTF. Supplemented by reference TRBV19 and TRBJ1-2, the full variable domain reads DGGITQSPKYLFRKEGQNVTLSCEQNLNHDAMYWYRQDPGQGLRLIYYSQIVNDFQKGDIAEGYSVSREKKESFPLTVTSAQKNPTAFYLCASSIENGRYTFGSGTRLTVV.

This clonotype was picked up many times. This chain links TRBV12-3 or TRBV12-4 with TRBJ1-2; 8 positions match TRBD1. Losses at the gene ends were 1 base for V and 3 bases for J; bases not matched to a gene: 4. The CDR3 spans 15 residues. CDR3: CASSLGGTGYYGYTF. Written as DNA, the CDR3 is TGTGCCAGCAGTTTAGGGGGGACAGGATACTATGGCTACACCTTC.

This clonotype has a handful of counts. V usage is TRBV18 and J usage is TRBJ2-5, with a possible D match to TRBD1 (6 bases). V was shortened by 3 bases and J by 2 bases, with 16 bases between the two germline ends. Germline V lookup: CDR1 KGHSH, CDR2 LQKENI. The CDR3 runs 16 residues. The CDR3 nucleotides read TGTGCCAGCTCACCGTCAGGGGCGTTTAGGCAAGAGACCCAGTACTTC. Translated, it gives CASSPSGAFRQETQYF.

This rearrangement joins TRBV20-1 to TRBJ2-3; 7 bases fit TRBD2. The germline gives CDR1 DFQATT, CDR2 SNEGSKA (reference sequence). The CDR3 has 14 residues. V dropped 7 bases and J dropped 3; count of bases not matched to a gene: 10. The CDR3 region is CSGSPLALTDTQYF. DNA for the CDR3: TGCAGTGGATCCCCACTAGCGCTGACAGATACGCAGTATTTT.

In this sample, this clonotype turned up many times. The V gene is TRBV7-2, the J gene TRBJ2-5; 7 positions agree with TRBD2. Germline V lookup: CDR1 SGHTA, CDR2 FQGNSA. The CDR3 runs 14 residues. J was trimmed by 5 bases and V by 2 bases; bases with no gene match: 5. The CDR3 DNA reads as TGTGCCAGCAGCTTACGTTGGGGGGGGGAGACCCAGTACTTC. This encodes CASSLRWGGETQYF.

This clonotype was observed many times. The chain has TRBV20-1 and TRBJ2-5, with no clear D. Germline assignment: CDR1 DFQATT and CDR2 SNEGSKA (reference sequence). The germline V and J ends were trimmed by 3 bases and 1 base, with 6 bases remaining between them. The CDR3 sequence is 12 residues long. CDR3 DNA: TGCAGTGCTAGGGTCCGCCAAGAGACCCAGTACTTC. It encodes CSARVRQETQYF.

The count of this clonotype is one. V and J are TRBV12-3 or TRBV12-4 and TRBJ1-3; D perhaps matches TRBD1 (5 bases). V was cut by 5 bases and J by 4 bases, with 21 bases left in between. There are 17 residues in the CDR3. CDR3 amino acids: CASSVRGAGAEGNTIYF. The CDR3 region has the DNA TGTGCCAGCAGTGTTAGGGGCGCCGGGGCCGAAGGAAACACCATATATTTT.

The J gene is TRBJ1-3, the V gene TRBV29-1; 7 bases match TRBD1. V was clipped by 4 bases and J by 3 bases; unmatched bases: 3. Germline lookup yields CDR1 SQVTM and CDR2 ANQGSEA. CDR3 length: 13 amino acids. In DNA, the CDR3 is TGCAGCGTTGGACAGGGTGGTGGAAACACCATATATTTT. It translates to CSVGQGGGNTIYF.

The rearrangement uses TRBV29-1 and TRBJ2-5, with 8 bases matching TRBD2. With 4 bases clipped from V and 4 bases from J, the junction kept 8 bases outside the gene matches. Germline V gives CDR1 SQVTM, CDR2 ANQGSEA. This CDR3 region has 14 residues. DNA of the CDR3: TGCAGCGTTGGTCGGGGGGGGGCCGGAGAGACCCAGTACTTC. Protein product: CSVGRGGAGETQYF.

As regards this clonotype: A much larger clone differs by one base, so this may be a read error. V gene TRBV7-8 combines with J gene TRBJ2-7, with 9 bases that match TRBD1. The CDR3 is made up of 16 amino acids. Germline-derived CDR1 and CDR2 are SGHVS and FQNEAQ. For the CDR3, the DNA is TGCGCCAGCAGCCCCGGGGGGACAGGGAGCCCCTACGAGCAGTACTTC. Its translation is CASSPGGTGSPYEQYF.

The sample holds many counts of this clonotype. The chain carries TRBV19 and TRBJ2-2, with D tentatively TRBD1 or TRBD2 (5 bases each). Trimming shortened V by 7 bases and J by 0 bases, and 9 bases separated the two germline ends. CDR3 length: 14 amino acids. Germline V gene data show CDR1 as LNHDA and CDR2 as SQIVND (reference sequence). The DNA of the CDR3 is TGTGCCAGTAATGGGGGAACGAACACCGGGGAGCTGTTTTTT. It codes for CASNGGTNTGELFF.

CDR3 sequence reads: CSASVLATGTDYTF. Here the CDR3 DNA reads TGCAGTGCTTCTGTGCTCGCGACAGGGACGGACTACACCTTC. The chain recombines TRBV20-1 with TRBJ1-2; 7 bases match TRBD1. The CDR3 extends over 14 amino acids. Germline trimming cut 5 bases from V and 10 bases from J; bases unmatched to any gene: 16. Germline loops: CDR1 DFQATT, CDR2 SNEGSKA (reference sequence).

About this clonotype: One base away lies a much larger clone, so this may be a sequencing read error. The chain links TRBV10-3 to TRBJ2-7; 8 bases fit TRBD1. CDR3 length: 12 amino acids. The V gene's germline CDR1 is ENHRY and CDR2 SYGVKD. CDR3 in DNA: TGTGCCACCCGGACAGGGTTGCACGAGCAGCACTTC. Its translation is CATRTGLHEQHF.

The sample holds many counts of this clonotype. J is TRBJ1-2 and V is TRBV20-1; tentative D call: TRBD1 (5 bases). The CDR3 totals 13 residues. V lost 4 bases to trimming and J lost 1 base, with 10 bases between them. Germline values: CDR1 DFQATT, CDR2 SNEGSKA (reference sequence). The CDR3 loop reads CSAIGALNYGYTF. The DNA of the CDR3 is TGCAGTGCTATCGGGGCCCTTAACTATGGCTACACCTTC.

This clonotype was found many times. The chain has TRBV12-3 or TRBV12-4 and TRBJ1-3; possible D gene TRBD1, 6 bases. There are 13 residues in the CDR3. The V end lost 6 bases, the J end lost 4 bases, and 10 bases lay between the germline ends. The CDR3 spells CASSAGTGNTIYF. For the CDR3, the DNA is TGTGCCAGCAGCGCAGGGACAGGAAACACCATATATTTT.

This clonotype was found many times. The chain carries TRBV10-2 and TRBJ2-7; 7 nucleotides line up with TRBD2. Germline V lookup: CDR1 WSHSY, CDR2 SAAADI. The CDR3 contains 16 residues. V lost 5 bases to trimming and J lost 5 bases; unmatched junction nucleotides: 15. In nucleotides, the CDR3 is TGCGCCAGCAGTTCCCCCCTGAGCGGGAAAGTGAACGAGCAGTACTTC. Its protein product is CASSSPLSGKVNEQYF.

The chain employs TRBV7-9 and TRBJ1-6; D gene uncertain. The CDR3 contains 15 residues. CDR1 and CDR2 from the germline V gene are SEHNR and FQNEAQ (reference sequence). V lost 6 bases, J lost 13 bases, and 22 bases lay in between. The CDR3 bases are TGTGCCAGCAGGCCCAGAATCGCGGGGATAGTGCCCCTCCACTTT. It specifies CASRPRIAGIVPLHF. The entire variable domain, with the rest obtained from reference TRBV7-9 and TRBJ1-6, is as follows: DTGVSQNPRHKITKRGQNVTFRCDPISEHNRLYWYRQTLGQGPEFLTYFQNEAQLEKSRLLSDRFSAERPKGSFSTLEIQRTEQGDSAMYLCASRPRIAGIVPLHFGNGTRLTVT.

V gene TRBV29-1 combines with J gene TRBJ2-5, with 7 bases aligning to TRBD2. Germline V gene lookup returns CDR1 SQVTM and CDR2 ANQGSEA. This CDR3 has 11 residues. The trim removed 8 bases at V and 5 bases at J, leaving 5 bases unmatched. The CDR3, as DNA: TGCAGCTTCGAAGCGGGGGAGACCCAGTACTTC. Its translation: CSFEAGETQYF.

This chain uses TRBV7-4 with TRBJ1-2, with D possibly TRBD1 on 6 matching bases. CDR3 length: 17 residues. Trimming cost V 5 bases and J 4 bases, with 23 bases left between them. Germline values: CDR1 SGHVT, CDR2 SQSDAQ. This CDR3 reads CASSLTLTGTNFYGYTF. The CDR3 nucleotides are TGTGCCAGCAGCCTAACACTTACAGGGACCAATTTCTATGGCTACACCTTC. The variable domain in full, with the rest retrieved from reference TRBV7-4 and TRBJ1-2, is GAGVSQSPRYKVAKRGRDVALRCDSISGHVTLYWYRQTLGQGSEVLTYSQSDAQRDKSGRPSGRFSAERPERSVSTLKIQRTEQGDSAVYLCASSLTLTGTNFYGYTFGSGTRLTVV.